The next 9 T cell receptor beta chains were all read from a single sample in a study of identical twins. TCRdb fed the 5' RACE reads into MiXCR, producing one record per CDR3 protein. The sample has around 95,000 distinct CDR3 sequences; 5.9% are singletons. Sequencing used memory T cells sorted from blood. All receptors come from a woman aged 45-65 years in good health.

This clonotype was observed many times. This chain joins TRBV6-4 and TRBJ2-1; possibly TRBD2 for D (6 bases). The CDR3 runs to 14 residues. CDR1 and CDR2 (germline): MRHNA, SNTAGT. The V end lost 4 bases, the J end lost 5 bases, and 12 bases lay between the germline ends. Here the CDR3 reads CASSVGGGDNEQFF. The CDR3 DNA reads TGTGCCAGCAGTGTGGGGGGAGGTGACAATGAGCAGTTCTTC.

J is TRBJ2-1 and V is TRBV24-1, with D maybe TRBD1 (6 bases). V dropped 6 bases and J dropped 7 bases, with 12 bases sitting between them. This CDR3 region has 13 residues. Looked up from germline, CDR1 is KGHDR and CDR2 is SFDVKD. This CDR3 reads CATSRDTTNEQFF. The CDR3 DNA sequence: TGTGCCACCAGTCGGGACACCACGAATGAGCAGTTCTTC.

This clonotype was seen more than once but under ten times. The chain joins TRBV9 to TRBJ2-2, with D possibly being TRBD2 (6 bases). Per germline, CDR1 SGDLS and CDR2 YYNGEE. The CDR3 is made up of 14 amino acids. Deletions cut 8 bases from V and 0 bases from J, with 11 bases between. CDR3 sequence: CASGGRSNTGELFF. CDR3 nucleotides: TGTGCCAGTGGAGGGAGATCGAACACCGGGGAGCTGTTTTTT.

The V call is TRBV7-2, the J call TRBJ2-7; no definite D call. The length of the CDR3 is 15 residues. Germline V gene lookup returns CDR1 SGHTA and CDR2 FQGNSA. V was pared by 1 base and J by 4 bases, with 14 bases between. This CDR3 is CASSLEWGSLYEQYF. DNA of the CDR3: TGTGCCAGCAGCTTAGAATGGGGTTCTCTTTACGAGCAGTACTTC.

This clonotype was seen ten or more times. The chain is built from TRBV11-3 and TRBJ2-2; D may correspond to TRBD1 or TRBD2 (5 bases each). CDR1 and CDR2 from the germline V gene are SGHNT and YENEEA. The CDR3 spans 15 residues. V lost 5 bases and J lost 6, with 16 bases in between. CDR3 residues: CASSPRGEGPGELFF. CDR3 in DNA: TGTGCCAGCAGCCCAAGGGGAGAAGGGCCCGGGGAGCTGTTTTTT. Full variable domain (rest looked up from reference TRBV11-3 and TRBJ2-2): EAGVVQSPRYKIIEKKQPVAFWCNPISGHNTLYWYLQNLGQGPELLIRYENEEAVDDSQLPKDRFSAERLKGVDSTLKIQPAELGDSAVYLCASSPRGEGPGELFFGEGSRLTVL.

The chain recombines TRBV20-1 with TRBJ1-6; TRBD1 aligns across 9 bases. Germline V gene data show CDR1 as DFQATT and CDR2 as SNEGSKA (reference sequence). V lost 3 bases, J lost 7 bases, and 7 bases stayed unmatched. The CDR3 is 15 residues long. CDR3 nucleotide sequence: TGCAGTGCTAGTCCCGGGACAGGGTTCAATTCACCCCTCCACTTT. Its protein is CSASPGTGFNSPLHF.

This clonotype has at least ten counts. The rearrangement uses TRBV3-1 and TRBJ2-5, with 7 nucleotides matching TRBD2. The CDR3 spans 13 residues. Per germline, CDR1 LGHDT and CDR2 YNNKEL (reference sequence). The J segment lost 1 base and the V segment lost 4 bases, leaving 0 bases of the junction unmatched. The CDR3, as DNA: TGTGCCAGCAGCCGCGGGGGCCAAGAGACCCAGTACTTC. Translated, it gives CASSRGGQETQYF.

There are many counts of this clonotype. This CDR3 reads CSARGGQETQYF. In nucleotides, the CDR3 is TGCAGTGCTAGGGGTGGACAAGAGACCCAGTACTTC. The rearrangement uses TRBV20-1 and TRBJ2-5; D remains unclear. This CDR3 spans 12 amino acids. V was cut by 3 bases and J by 2 bases, with 7 bases left in between. CDR1 and CDR2 (germline): DFQATT, SNEGSKA (reference sequence).

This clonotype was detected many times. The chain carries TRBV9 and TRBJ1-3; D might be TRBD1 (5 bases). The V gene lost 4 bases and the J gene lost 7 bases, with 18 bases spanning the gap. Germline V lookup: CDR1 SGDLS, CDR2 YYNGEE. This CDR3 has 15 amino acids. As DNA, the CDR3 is TGTGCCAGCAGCCCCTCGGGAGGGGATCGGAACACCATATATTTT. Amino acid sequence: CASSPSGGDRNTIYF.